Each of the 21 T cell receptor beta chains below was sequenced from the same sample in a study of blood T cell repertoires in COVID-19. Clones were read by immunoSEQ multiplex PCR, and TCRdb kept only the in-frame ones, dropping some. The data contain around 370,000 clones, 90% of them seen just once; the ten biggest clones take up 6.5%. Sequenced sample: peripheral blood. These receptors were obtained from a man between 18 and 35 years old with active or convalescent COVID-19.

This chain connects TRBV2 to TRBJ2-5; D is undetermined. Germline V gene sequence: CDR1 SNHLY, CDR2 FYNNEI. The CDR3 totals 13 residues. V shed 4 bases and J shed 4 bases, with 10 bases lying between them. DNA for the CDR3: TGTGCCAGCAGTGTTGGCGGTAGAGAGACCCAGTACTTC. Its translation: CASSVGGRETQYF.

This chain joins TRBV6-2 or TRBV6-3 and TRBJ2-2, with TRBD1 identical over 7 bases. Looked up from germline, CDR1 is MNHEY and CDR2 is SVGEGT. There are 18 residues in the CDR3. V was clipped by 0 bases and J by 5 bases; unmatched bases: 12. CDR3 nucleotides: TGTGCCAGCAGTTACTCGCTCCCTGCACAGGGGAAGACCGGGGAGCTGTTTTTT. Amino acid sequence: CASSYSLPAQGKTGELFF.

The V gene is TRBV18, the J gene TRBJ2-2, with D possibly TRBD1 on 5 matching bases. Trimming took 2 bases from V and 4 from J, leaving 14 bases between them. The length of the CDR3 is 16 residues. In germline, CDR1 is KGHSH, CDR2 LQKENI. CDR3 nucleotide sequence: TGTGCCAGCTCACCATTGGCAGGGTCATTCACCGGGGAGCTGTTTTTT. It codes for CASSPLAGSFTGELFF. Complete variable domain (other parts from reference TRBV18 and TRBJ2-2): NAGVMQNPRHLVRRRGQEARLRCSPMKGHSHVYWYRQLPEEGLKFMVYLQKENIIDESGMPKERFSAEFPKEGPSILRIQQVVRGDSAAYFCASSPLAGSFTGELFFGEGSRLTVL.

CDR3 residues: CASTGRDSPYEQYF. Here the CDR3 DNA reads TGTGCCAGCACGGGCCGGGACAGCCCCTACGAGCAGTACTTC. The rearrangement links TRBV6-5 to TRBJ2-7; 7 bases are a match to TRBD1. V lost 7 bases, J lost 2 bases, and 8 bases stayed unmatched. This CDR3 region has 14 residues. Germline V lookup: CDR1 MNHEY, CDR2 SVGAGI.

Comment on this clone: The junction does not match germline at one end; this may be a read error. CDR3 amino acids: CASSLPRGANVLTF. The CDR3 DNA reads TGTGCCAGCAGTTTACCGCGTGGAGCCAACGTGCTGACTTTC. The rearrangement uses TRBV28 and TRBJ2-6; no clear D. This CDR3 spans 14 amino acids. CDR1 is MDHEN and CDR2 is SYDVKM in the germline V gene.

V gene TRBV19 combines with J gene TRBJ2-5, with D possibly TRBD1 on 6 matching bases. Per germline, CDR1 LNHDA and CDR2 SQIVND (reference sequence). This CDR3 is 14 amino acids long. Trimming took 6 bases from V and 0 from J, leaving 11 bases between them. CDR3 amino acids: CASSPGQHQETQYF. The DNA of the CDR3 is TGTGCCAGTAGCCCAGGACAGCACCAAGAGACCCAGTACTTC.

The chain combines TRBV14 with TRBJ1-1; TRBD1 matches at 8 bases. Trimming removed 4 bases from V and 4 bases from J; junction bases left unmatched: 5. The CDR3 contains 14 residues. Germline values: CDR1 SGHDN, CDR2 FVKESK. CDR3 sequence (DNA): TGTGCCAGCAGCCCCGGACAGGGCGGCACTGAAGCTTTCTTT. Protein: CASSPGQGGTEAFF. Based on the CDR3 plus reference TRBV14 and TRBJ1-1, the full variable domain is EAGVTQFPSHSVIEKGQTVTLRCDPISGHDNLYWYRRVMGKEIKFLLHFVKESKQDESGMPNNRFLAERTGGTYSTLKVQPAELEDSGVYFCASSPGQGGTEAFFGQGTRLTVV.

A single count supports this clone. The V call is TRBV6-2 or TRBV6-3, the J call TRBJ1-4, with 11 nucleotides matching TRBD1. CDR1 is MNHEY, CDR2 SVGEGT, per germline. The CDR3 consists of 16 residues. The junction had 4 bases not matched to a gene; V was cut back by 0 bases and J by 7 bases. The CDR3: CASSYSRTGGGEKLFF. CDR3 bases: TGTGCCAGCAGTTACTCCCGGACAGGGGGCGGTGAAAAACTGTTTTTT.

This chain joins TRBV19 and TRBJ2-7; 10 bases line up with TRBD1. The germline V gene has CDR1 LNHDA and CDR2 SQIVND (reference sequence). The CDR3 loop spans 14 amino acids. V lost 4 bases and J lost 1; bases outside the gene matches: 1. As DNA, the CDR3 is TGTGCCAGTAGTAGGGACAGGGGTTCCTACGAGCAGTACTTC. Translation gives CASSRDRGSYEQYF.

The rearrangement uses TRBV13 and TRBJ1-1; TRBD1 matches at 8 bases. Germline CDR1 PRHDT, CDR2 FYEKMQ (reference sequence). The CDR3 consists of 11 residues. Germline trimming cut 5 bases from V and 14 bases from J; bases unmatched to any gene: 7. The CDR3 nucleotides are TGTGCCAGCAGCCTGGGGACAGGTTTGTTCTTT. This gives the protein CASSLGTGLFF.

This clone was seen only a few times. The chain uses TRBV6-5 and TRBJ2-2; TRBD2 is a possible D gene (6 bases). This CDR3 is built from 14 residues. V was shortened by 6 bases and J by 6 bases, with 14 bases between the two germline ends. The germline gives CDR1 MNHEY, CDR2 SVGAGI. The CDR3: CASSWTNGAGELFF. CDR3 nucleotide sequence: TGTGCCAGCAGCTGGACTAACGGGGCCGGGGAGCTGTTTTTT.

The J gene is TRBJ1-5, the V gene TRBV7-8; 7 bases are shared with TRBD1. CDR1 is SGHVS and CDR2 is FQNEAQ in the germline V gene. Germline trimming cut 1 base from V and 3 bases from J; bases unmatched to any gene: 6. The CDR3 is 16 amino acids. CDR3 DNA: TGTGCCAGCAGCTTAGTAGGGGGCTTGGTCAATCAGCCCCAGCATTTT. It codes for CASSLVGGLVNQPQHF.

Here the CDR3 reads CASSPLMNTGELFF. DNA of the CDR3: TGTGCCAGCTCACCACTCATGAACACCGGGGAGCTGTTTTTT. The chain joins TRBV18 to TRBJ2-2; D unresolved. Deletions cut 1 base from V and 1 base from J, with 4 bases between. The germline V gene has CDR1 KGHSH and CDR2 LQKENI. This CDR3 region has 14 residues. The full variable domain, in which reference TRBV18 and TRBJ2-2 provide the parts outside the CDR3, is NAGVMQNPRHLVRRRGQEARLRCSPMKGHSHVYWYRQLPEEGLKFMVYLQKENIIDESGMPKERFSAEFPKEGPSILRIQQVVRGDSAAYFCASSPLMNTGELFFGEGSRLTVL.

Here the CDR3 DNA reads TGTGCCAGCAGCCTCCGAGGGAGCCTCTATGGCTACACCTTC. Its protein is CASSLRGSLYGYTF. V is TRBV6-5 and J is TRBJ1-2; unclear D gene. This CDR3 has 14 amino acids. Trimming stripped 6 bases from V and 4 bases from J, with 15 bases between. The germline V gene encodes CDR1 MNHEY and CDR2 SVGAGI.

The chain combines TRBV3-1 (or the pseudogene TRBV3-2) with TRBJ1-6; 7 nucleotides align to TRBD1. V trimming: 4 bases; J trimming: 13 bases; junction bases outside the gene matches: 16. CDR3 length equals 16 residues. CDR1 and CDR2 (germline): LGHDT, YNNKEL (reference sequence). The CDR3, as DNA: TGTGCCAGCAGCCTCGGACAGGCGATGCCTCTTCAGCCCCTCCACTTT. The encoded protein is CASSLGQAMPLQPLHF.

This sequence joins TRBV7-9 and TRBJ1-6; D remains ambiguous. Trimming removed 3 bases from V and 9 bases from J, with 21 bases in between. Germline values: CDR1 SEHNR, CDR2 FQNEAQ (reference sequence). There are 17 residues in the CDR3. The CDR3 sequence: CASSFAVTTSVGSPLHF. The CDR3 DNA is TGTGCCAGCAGCTTTGCGGTCACAACCAGTGTTGGTTCACCCCTCCACTTT.

The CDR3 bases are TGCGCCAGCAGCCTCAGGCCTGACACTGAAGCTTTCTTT. It is translated as CASSLRPDTEAFF. The V and J genes are TRBV4-3 and TRBJ1-1; no clear D gene. Germline V lookup: CDR1 LGHNA, CDR2 YSLEER. This CDR3 spans 13 amino acids. Trimming took off 4 bases at V and 3 bases at J, with 9 bases between the two ends.

This chain joins TRBV7-2 and TRBJ1-1; weak D call: TRBD1 (6 bases). Germline CDR1 SGHTA, CDR2 FQGNSA. This CDR3 contains 12 residues. The ends were cut back, 5 bases at V and 11 bases at J, with 15 bases in the middle. The CDR3 DNA sequence: TGTGCCAGCAGCCGAACAGGGATCGCTGCTTTCTTT. Encoded protein: CASSRTGIAAFF.

V gene TRBV7-2 combines with J gene TRBJ2-7; 9 bases are a match to TRBD2. The CDR3 extends over 16 amino acids. The germline gives CDR1 SGHTA, CDR2 FQGNSA. The trim removed 1 base at V and 4 bases at J, leaving 8 bases unmatched. CDR3 nucleotide sequence: TGTGCCAGCAGCTTAGAGGTAGCGGGGGCAAAGTACGAGCAGTACTTC. This translates into CASSLEVAGAKYEQYF.

The rearrangement uses TRBV6-2 or TRBV6-3 and TRBJ2-7; TRBD1 matches 9 bases. The CDR3 is 14 residues long. CDR1 and CDR2 from the germline V gene are MNHEY and SVGEGT. The junction had 10 bases not matched to a gene; V was cut back by 6 bases and J by 7 bases. CDR3 sequence: CASSRTGALWEQYF. CDR3 nucleotides: TGTGCCAGCAGCCGGACAGGGGCTCTCTGGGAGCAGTACTTC.

The V gene is TRBV6-2 or TRBV6-3, the J gene TRBJ1-2, with D possibly TRBD1 on 5 matching bases. The CDR3 spans 11 residues. CDR1 and CDR2 (germline): MNHEY, SVGEGT. Trimming cost V 5 bases and J 8 bases, with 9 bases left between them. CDR3: CASSGGYGYTF. The CDR3 nucleotides read TGTGCCAGCAGTGGGGGGTACGGCTACACCTTC.